A single sample gave rise to the 21 T cell receptor beta chains below, sequenced in a study of T cell responses to AZD1222 COVID-19 vaccine. Sequencing was performed with immunoSEQ multiplex PCR; in TCRdb, only in-frame clones are kept and a portion is missing. Among approximately 150,000 clones, 89% were seen once, and the ten largest hold approximately 3.1%. The specimen comprised peripheral blood, sampled on day 0 of AZD1222 vaccination. The receptors come from an adult in good health.

The chain recombines TRBV2 with TRBJ1-2; 8 bases align to TRBD1. J lost 7 bases, V lost 8 bases, and 9 bases had no gene match. CDR1 and CDR2 (germline): SNHLY, FYNNEI. The CDR3 is 13 residues long. CDR3 region: CASSLTGGIGYTF. As DNA, the CDR3 is TGTGCCAGCTCCTTAACAGGGGGAATTGGCTACACCTTC.

This clone was picked up a small number of times. This rearrangement joins TRBV21-1 to TRBJ2-7; the table assigns TRBD2, which was not confirmed against the DNA. TRBV21-1 is labeled a pseudogene. The CDR3 is made up of 14 amino acids. Here the CDR3 DNA reads TGTGCCAGCAGCAAAGTTTCGCGGGACTACGAGCAGTACTTC. It translates to CASSKVSRDYEQYF.

The J gene is TRBJ2-2, the V gene TRBV7-2, with TRBD2 as a possible D gene (6 bases). This CDR3 comprises 16 residues. Germline-derived CDR1 and CDR2 are SGHTA and FQGNSA. V was pared by 1 base and J by 4 bases, with 13 bases between. The CDR3 here is CASSLESARGTGELFF. The CDR3 DNA is TGTGCCAGCAGCTTAGAGTCAGCGCGGGGCACCGGGGAGCTGTTTTTT.

The V call is TRBV5-6, the J call TRBJ1-5; D call uncertain. The ends were cut back, 2 bases at V and 4 bases at J, with 13 bases in the middle. Germline assignment: CDR1 SGHDT and CDR2 YYEEEE. The CDR3 is 15 amino acids. CDR3 residues: CASSFLASQNQPQHF. The CDR3 bases are TGTGCCAGCAGCTTCCTGGCCAGTCAAAATCAGCCCCAGCATTTT. Filled out from reference TRBV5-6 and TRBJ1-5, the complete variable domain reads DAGVTQSPTHLIKTRGQQVTLRCSPKSGHDTVSWYQQALGQGPQFIFQYYEEEERQRGNFPDRFSGHQFPNYSSELNVNALLLGDSALYLCASSFLASQNQPQHFGDGTRLSIL.

The gene calls are TRBV6-6 and TRBJ1-5; 11 nucleotides align to TRBD1. Germline values: CDR1 MNHNY, CDR2 SVGAGI (reference sequence). The V gene end was trimmed by 6 bases and the J gene end by 1 base; junction bases not matched to a gene: 2. This CDR3 is 15 amino acids long. The CDR3 region is CASRRDRGSNQPQHF. Written as DNA, the CDR3 is TGTGCCAGCAGGAGGGACAGGGGGAGCAATCAGCCCCAGCATTTT.

This sequence joins TRBV19 and TRBJ2-5, with D uncertain. Germline assignment: CDR1 LNHDA and CDR2 SQIVND (reference sequence). This CDR3 comprises 15 residues. V was trimmed by 3 bases and J by 2 bases, leaving 13 bases between them. The CDR3 DNA follows: TGTGCCAGTAGTATGAGATTGGTGCCTCAAGAGACCCAGTACTTC. As protein: CASSMRLVPQETQYF.

CDR3 sequence reads: CAWRGDSNQPQHF. The CDR3, as DNA: TGTGCCTGGAGGGGGGATAGCAATCAGCCCCAGCATTTT. The gene calls are TRBV30 and TRBJ1-5; D might be TRBD1 (5 bases). Trimming pared 3 bases from V and 0 bases from J, leaving 6 bases between. The CDR3 runs 13 residues. The germline CDR1 and CDR2 sequences are GTSNPN and SVGIG (reference sequence).

V and J are TRBV12-3 or TRBV12-4 and TRBJ2-7; D ambiguous. The CDR3 extends over 13 amino acids. V gave up 6 bases and J gave up 3 bases, with 12 bases separating them. The CDR3 here is CASSRRGGYEQYF. CDR3 coding DNA: TGTGCCAGCAGCCGCCGCGGTGGCTACGAGCAGTACTTC.

The gene calls are TRBV28 and TRBJ2-7; tentatively, D is TRBD1 (5 bases). This CDR3 has 14 residues. The V end was cut by 8 bases, the J end by 2 bases, with 16 bases between. Germline V gene data show CDR1 as MDHEN and CDR2 as SYDVKM. CDR3: CASQSTDPPYEQYF. The CDR3 DNA sequence: TGTGCCAGCCAGTCGACAGACCCGCCCTACGAGCAGTACTTC. Combining the CDR3 with reference TRBV28 and TRBJ2-7 gives the whole variable domain DVKVTQSSRYLVKRTGEKVFLECVQDMDHENMFWYRQDPGLGLRLIYFSYDVKMKEKGDIPEGYSVSREKKERFSLILESASTNQTSMYLCASQSTDPPYEQYFGPGTRLTVT.

This clone was detected once. The chain is built from TRBV7-8 and TRBJ2-2; D is possibly TRBD2 (6 bases). V lost 6 bases, J lost 4 bases, and 15 bases lay in between. CDR3 length: 15 residues. Germline CDR1 is SGHVS and CDR2 is FQNEAQ. The CDR3 region is CASRDWRGATGELFF. The CDR3 DNA follows: TGTGCCAGCAGGGATTGGCGGGGCGCCACCGGGGAGCTGTTTTTT.

The chain joins TRBV6-5 to TRBJ1-6; D is unclear. Between the trimmed V and J ends, which lost 2 bases and 0 bases, there was a span of 5 bases. This CDR3 region has 15 residues. Germline CDR1 reads MNHEY; CDR2 reads SVGAGI. The CDR3 region is CASSYGNSYNSPLHF. DNA for the CDR3: TGTGCCAGCAGTTACGGGAACTCCTATAATTCACCCCTCCACTTT.

This chain joins TRBV6-5 and TRBJ1-1; D perhaps matches TRBD1 (5 bases). The CDR3 is made up of 15 amino acids. The ends were cut back, 5 bases at V and 0 bases at J, with 13 bases in the middle. CDR1 and CDR2 from the germline V gene are MNHEY and SVGAGI. The DNA for the CDR3 is TGTGCCAGCAGTCCGAAACAGGTCTTGAACACTGAAGCTTTCTTT. Translated, it gives CASSPKQVLNTEAFF.

Points on this clone: Its ends do not fully match the called genes, so a read error is possible. J is TRBJ1-2 and V is TRBV4-2, with D unresolved. This CDR3 region has 14 residues. In germline, CDR1 is LGHNA, CDR2 YNFKEQ. CDR3: CASSQDRGSYGYIF. The CDR3 nucleotides read TGTGCCAGCAGCCAAGATCGGGGTAGCTATGGCTACATCTTC.

The rearrangement joins TRBV15 to TRBJ1-2; D is unclear. Germline values: CDR1 LNHNV, CDR2 YYDKDF (reference sequence). Trimming removed 0 bases from V and 4 bases from J, with 15 bases in between. The CDR3 runs to 16 residues. CDR3 nucleotides: TGTGCCACCAGCAGAGATTGGAGGCAGCGGGGCTATGGCTACACCTTC. It is translated as CATSRDWRQRGYGYTF.

V and J are TRBV6-4 and TRBJ1-1, with D unresolved. This CDR3 spans 13 amino acids. Germline V gives CDR1 MRHNA, CDR2 SNTAGT. Trimming pared 5 bases from V and 3 bases from J, leaving 10 bases between. CDR3 nucleotide sequence: TGTGCCAGCAGTCTAAACCGGGACACTGAAGCTTTCTTT. This codes for CASSLNRDTEAFF.

This rearrangement joins TRBV7-9 to TRBJ1-6; 7 bases match TRBD1. This CDR3 has 15 residues. Germline V gene lookup returns CDR1 SEHNR and CDR2 FQNEAQ (reference sequence). The J segment lost 6 bases and the V segment lost 5 bases, leaving 7 bases of the junction unmatched. The CDR3 nucleotides read TGTGCCAGCAGCCCCCAGGGGGGAAGTAATTCACCCCTCCACTTT. It encodes CASSPQGGSNSPLHF.

This chain connects TRBV9 to TRBJ1-2; D is ambiguous. The germline V gene has CDR1 SGDLS and CDR2 YYNGEE. V was cut by 4 bases and J by 2 bases, with 9 bases left in between. CDR3 length equals 13 residues. CDR3 sequence reads: CASSKAVNYGYTF. The CDR3 coding sequence is TGTGCCAGCAGCAAAGCAGTGAACTATGGCTACACCTTC.

V is TRBV19 and J is TRBJ1-2, with 8 bases lining up with TRBD1. CDR3 length equals 13 residues. Germline V lookup: CDR1 LNHDA, CDR2 SQIVND (reference sequence). Trimming at V came to 8 bases and at J to 8 bases, leaving 10 bases not matched to a gene. CDR3 coding DNA: TGTGCCAGTCTAAGACAGGGGAGACACGGCTACACCTTC. Amino acid sequence: CASLRQGRHGYTF.

The chain recombines TRBV2 with TRBJ2-7; no definite D call. CDR1 and CDR2 from the germline V gene are SNHLY and FYNNEI. The V end lost 7 bases, the J end lost 5 bases, and 6 bases lay between the germline ends. The CDR3 has 10 amino acids. Written as DNA, the CDR3 is TGTGCCAGCATCTCGAACGAGCAGTACTTC. Protein sequence: CASISNEQYF.

The V call is TRBV7-3, the J call TRBJ1-1; 8 nucleotides match TRBD1. The CDR3 runs to 15 residues. V lost 6 bases and J lost 1; bases outside the gene matches: 7. Germline V gives CDR1 SGHTA, CDR2 FQGTGA. The CDR3 protein is CASSRTGGSNTEAFF. The CDR3 nucleotides are TGTGCCAGCAGTCGAACAGGGGGATCGAACACTGAAGCTTTCTTT. The variable domain in full, with the rest retrieved from reference TRBV7-3 and TRBJ1-1, is GAGVSQTPSNKVTEKGKYVELRCDPISGHTALYWYRQSLGQGPEFLIYFQGTGAADDSGLPNDRFFAVRPEGSVSTLKIQRTERGDSAVYLCASSRTGGSNTEAFFGQGTRLTVV.

The genes are TRBV7-2 and TRBJ1-3; 8 positions match TRBD1. The CDR3 totals 15 residues. Trimming took 5 bases from V and 2 from J; bases not matched to a gene: 5. Per the germline V gene, CDR1 is SGHTA and CDR2 is FQGNSA. This CDR3 reads CASSVRDRPGNTIYF. The CDR3 DNA reads TGTGCCAGCAGCGTCCGGGACAGGCCTGGAAACACCATATATTTT.